What follows are 32 T cell receptor beta chains derived from one specimen sequenced in a study of blood T cells in healthy people across ages. With a J-beta primer mix and a sample-barcoded 5' primer, a second PCR ran 7 to 11 cycles. Using its own MiXCR run on the 5' RACE reads, TCRdb lists one record per CDR3 protein. The sample includes 1.5 million to 2 million distinct CDR3 sequences, about 30% of them seen just once. Sequenced sample: blood. The receptors were gathered from a woman aged 25 to 39 in good health.

V usage is TRBV10-3 and J usage is TRBJ1-2; D unclear. This CDR3 contains 14 residues. CDR1 is ENHRY, CDR2 SYGVKD, per germline. V lost 0 bases to trimming and J lost 4 bases, with 9 bases between them. DNA of the CDR3: TGTGCCATCAGTGAGTCGATAGGTTCCTATGGCTACACCTTC. Amino acids: CAISESIGSYGYTF.

Many counts were recorded for this clonotype. The CDR3, as DNA: TGCAGCGTGTCAACTCTCTCGGGACAGGATTCAGAGCAGTACTTC. Translated, it gives CSVSTLSGQDSEQYF. The rearrangement joins TRBV29-1 to TRBJ2-7, with 8 bases matching TRBD1. The junction had 17 bases not matched to a gene; V was cut back by 6 bases and J by 7 bases. CDR1 is SQVTM and CDR2 is ANQGSEA in the germline V gene. This CDR3 comprises 15 residues.

V gene TRBV29-1 combines with J gene TRBJ2-2, with 9 bases matching TRBD2. CDR3 length equals 18 residues. V was pared by 0 bases and J by 4 bases, with 12 bases of the junction left unmatched. CDR1 is SQVTM and CDR2 is ANQGSEA in the germline V gene. The CDR3 loop is CSVEDRGRGGPRTGELFF. CDR3 bases: TGCAGCGTTGAAGATCGTGGGCGGGGGGGTCCCCGCACCGGGGAGCTGTTTTTT.

This clonotype has only a few counts. CDR3 nucleotides: TGCGCCAGCAGCTGGGACGGGGACACTGAAGCTTTCTTT. Translated, it gives CASSWDGDTEAFF. The chain employs TRBV5-1 and TRBJ1-1; tentatively, D is TRBD1 (5 bases). The germline V gene encodes CDR1 SGHRS and CDR2 YFSETQ. CDR3 length: 13 amino acids. Trimming pared 3 bases from V and 3 bases from J, leaving 9 bases between.

This clonotype came up a few times. The CDR3: CASSPRGSGGEKLFF. In nucleotides, the CDR3 is TGTGCCAGCAGCCCAAGAGGGTCGGGAGGAGAAAAACTGTTTTTT. This chain connects TRBV7-2 to TRBJ1-4, with unresolved D. The CDR3 contains 15 residues. From germline, CDR1 is SGHTA and CDR2 FQGNSA. The V end lost 5 bases, the J end lost 8 bases, and 18 bases lay between the germline ends.

This clonotype was seen a handful of times. The V call is TRBV10-3, the J call TRBJ1-1; the D gene is possibly TRBD1 (6 bases). The length of the CDR3 is 14 residues. Germline V lookup: CDR1 ENHRY, CDR2 SYGVKD. V was shortened by 10 bases and J by 4 bases, with 19 bases between the two germline ends. The DNA for the CDR3 is TGTGCCACCATGGGGGGCAGGGGTCCCACTGAAGCTTTCTTT. This gives the protein CATMGGRGPTEAFF.

The chain uses TRBV5-5 and TRBJ1-1; unclear D gene. The CDR3 extends over 12 amino acids. The V end was cut by 0 bases, the J end by 10 bases, with 10 bases between. Germline V gene lookup returns CDR1 SGHKS and CDR2 YYEKEE (reference sequence). The CDR3 sequence is CASSLGAAGAFF. The CDR3 DNA follows: TGTGCCAGCAGCTTGGGCGCGGCCGGAGCTTTCTTT. The variable domain in full, with the rest retrieved from reference TRBV5-5 and TRBJ1-1, is DAGVTQSPTHLIKTRGQQVTLRCSPISGHKSVSWYQQVLGQGPQFIFQYYEKEERGRGNFPDRFSARQFPNYSSELNVNALLLGDSALYLCASSLGAAGAFFGQGTRLTVV.

The chain carries TRBV12-3 or TRBV12-4 and TRBJ1-5; D gene unclear. This CDR3 has 13 residues. V was shortened by 6 bases and J by 6 bases, with 12 bases between the two germline ends. The CDR3 coding sequence is TGTGCCAGCAGCCTTAATGCGGGTCAGCCCCAGCATTTT. Protein: CASSLNAGQPQHF.

This clonotype occurred many times. The V gene is TRBV5-1, the J gene TRBJ2-7; tentatively, D is TRBD1 (5 bases). V was pared by 5 bases and J by 7 bases, with 16 bases between. The CDR3 loop spans 13 amino acids. Per germline, CDR1 SGHRS and CDR2 YFSETQ. DNA of the CDR3: TGCGCCAGCAGGGACACTTCTGGATATGAGCAGTACTTC. Translation: CASRDTSGYEQYF.

The V call is TRBV5-1, the J call TRBJ2-7; D is possibly TRBD1 or TRBD2 (5 bases each). The DNA end is more similar to TRBJ2-5, so the J call may be wrong. Germline V gene data show CDR1 as SGHRS and CDR2 as YFSETQ. The length of the CDR3 is 15 residues. The CDR3 coding sequence is TGCGCCAGCAGCTGGCTCGGGGCAGAGAAAGAGACCCAGTACTTC. Its protein is CASSWLGAEKETQYF.

This clonotype was detected a few times. V and J are TRBV30 and TRBJ2-2; D is perhaps TRBD2 (5 bases). The CDR3 is 15 amino acids. Germline V gene lookup returns CDR1 GTSNPN and CDR2 SVGIG (reference sequence). Deletions cut 0 bases from V and 4 bases from J, with 12 bases between. The CDR3 spells CAWSVPLAGTGELFF. The CDR3 DNA is TGTGCCTGGAGTGTACCCCTAGCCGGCACCGGGGAGCTGTTTTTT.

The V gene is TRBV6-6, the J gene TRBJ1-6, with no clear D. The CDR3 loop spans 14 amino acids. CDR1 MNHNY and CDR2 SVGAGI come from the germline V gene (reference sequence). Trimming left V 4 bases short and J 14 bases short, with 18 bases between. CDR3 nucleotides: TGTGCCAGCAGTTCTCCCGGGGTTGGGAAGTCCCTCCACTTT. It yields the protein CASSSPGVGKSLHF.

Ten or more counts support this clonotype. This sequence joins TRBV12-5 and TRBJ2-7; D ambiguous. Germline-derived CDR1 and CDR2 are LGHNT and FRNRAP. The CDR3 is 13 amino acids. V was clipped by 5 bases and J by 2 bases, with 10 bases between them. In nucleotides, the CDR3 is TGTGCTAGTGGTCCGGATCCGACCTACGAGCAGTACTTC. It specifies CASGPDPTYEQYF.

The genes are TRBV7-3 and TRBJ2-5, with 14 bases that match TRBD2. Germline V gene lookup returns CDR1 SGHTA and CDR2 FQGTGA. V shed 0 bases, J shed 5 bases, and the junction held 2 bases outside the gene matches. There are 16 residues in the CDR3. CDR3 residues: CASSLTGLAGDETQYF. The CDR3 coding sequence is TGTGCCAGCAGCTTAACGGGACTAGCGGGGGACGAGACCCAGTACTTC.

The chain employs TRBV20-1 and TRBJ1-6; 9 nucleotides line up with TRBD1. This CDR3 region has 15 residues. The ends lost 4 bases at V and 7 bases at J; junction bases unmatched: 8. CDR1 and CDR2 (germline): DFQATT, SNEGSKA (reference sequence). CDR3 loop: CSATPGTGKNSPLHF. DNA for the CDR3: TGCAGTGCTACACCTGGGACAGGGAAAAATTCACCCCTCCACTTT.

Of note for this clonotype: Since a much larger clone is just one base distant, this may be a read error. The genes are TRBV10-3 and TRBJ2-5; possibly TRBD2 for D (6 bases). The length of the CDR3 is 15 residues. The V gene lost 0 bases and the J gene lost 11 bases, with 19 bases spanning the gap. The germline CDR1 and CDR2 sequences are ENHRY and SYGVKD. This CDR3 reads CAISESPSAGDEQYF. CDR3 coding DNA: TGTGCCATCAGTGAGTCGCCTAGCGCAGGCGATGAGCAGTACTTC.

Only a few counts were recorded for this clonotype. CDR3 DNA sequence: TGTGCCAGCAGTTCCAGGAGGGGCCGTGGTTCGACTGAAGCTTTCTTT. It translates to CASSSRRGRGSTEAFF. The chain uses TRBV5-5 and TRBJ1-1; D perhaps matches TRBD1 (5 bases). Trimming left V 5 bases short and J 5 bases short, with 22 bases between. Germline values: CDR1 SGHKS, CDR2 YYEKEE (reference sequence). This CDR3 is 16 amino acids long.

This clonotype was found a few times. V usage is TRBV7-9 and J usage is TRBJ2-7; 7 positions match TRBD2. The CDR3 contains 15 residues. Germline V gene data show CDR1 as SEHNR and CDR2 as FQNEAQ (reference sequence). V lost 5 bases, J lost 3 bases, and 10 bases stayed unmatched. The CDR3 region is CASSGGVAADYEQYF. The DNA for the CDR3 is TGTGCCAGCAGCGGGGGGGTAGCGGCGGACTACGAGCAGTACTTC.

J is TRBJ1-2 and V is TRBV5-1; tentative D call: TRBD1 (5 bases). Deletions cut 1 base from V and 4 bases from J, with 17 bases between. This CDR3 has 16 amino acids. CDR1 and CDR2 (germline): SGHRS, YFSETQ. The CDR3 coding sequence is TGCGCCAGCAGCTTGACGGCGGGCGACAGCGTCTATGGCTACACCTTC. Its protein product is CASSLTAGDSVYGYTF.

The DNA of the CDR3 is TGTGCCAGCAGCTTAGAGTCAACGCGGGGGGAGACCCAGTACTTC. This sequence encodes CASSLESTRGETQYF. This sequence joins TRBV7-9 and TRBJ2-7; 7 nucleotides match TRBD2. TRBJ2-5 matches the DNA end more closely, so the J call is doubtful. Germline lookup yields CDR1 SEHNR and CDR2 FQNEAQ (reference sequence). CDR3 length: 15 amino acids.

This chain connects TRBV20-1 to TRBJ2-3; the D is unclear. The germline CDR1 and CDR2 sequences are DFQATT and SNEGSKA (reference sequence). The CDR3 length is 11 residues. The V end was cut by 6 bases, the J end by 4 bases, with 8 bases between. In DNA, the CDR3 is TGCAGTGCCGGTGGCCCAGATACGCAGTATTTT. Encoded protein: CSAGGPDTQYF.

This clonotype has at least ten counts. The chain carries TRBV12-3 or TRBV12-4 and TRBJ2-4; TRBD1 matches 10 bases. V shed 5 bases, J shed 3 bases, and the junction held 4 bases outside the gene matches. This CDR3 spans 15 amino acids. CDR3 in DNA: TGTGCCAGCAGTCCCGGGACAGGGGTCAAAAACATTCAGTACTTC. Amino acids: CASSPGTGVKNIQYF.

The sample holds a few counts of this clonotype. This chain connects TRBV18 to TRBJ2-7, with D possibly matching TRBD1 (6 bases). The end of the DNA is better explained by TRBJ2-5, so the J call may be wrong. There are 14 residues in the CDR3. The germline gives CDR1 KGHSH, CDR2 LQKENI. The DNA of the CDR3 is TGTGCCAGCTCAATGTCCGGGACACCTAAGACCCAGTACTTC. Its protein is CASSMSGTPKTQYF.

The chain combines TRBV20-1 with TRBJ2-5; 11 bases are a match to TRBD1. J was trimmed by 7 bases and V by 2 bases; bases with no gene match: 6. There are 14 residues in the CDR3. The germline V gene has CDR1 DFQATT and CDR2 SNEGSKA (reference sequence). In DNA form, the CDR3 reads TGCAGTGCTAGATCCGGGACAGGGGGTTCGACCCAGTACTTC. It specifies CSARSGTGGSTQYF.

This clonotype has at least ten counts. This sequence joins TRBV6-2 or TRBV6-3 and TRBJ2-3, with 9 positions matching TRBD2. From germline, CDR1 is MNHEY and CDR2 SVGEGT. The CDR3 runs to 17 residues. The J segment lost 2 bases and the V segment lost 2 bases, leaving 8 bases of the junction unmatched. The CDR3 region has the DNA TGTGCCAGCAGTTACGGCGGGGGGGCCCCCGTCACAGATACGCAGTATTTT. Protein: CASSYGGGAPVTDTQYF.

The chain links TRBV12-3 or TRBV12-4 to TRBJ1-5; TRBD1 might be the D (5 bases). The germline V and J ends were trimmed by 0 bases and 2 bases, with 14 bases remaining between them. The CDR3 has 17 residues. This CDR3 is CASSLASQGRGNQPQHF. CDR3 DNA sequence: TGTGCCAGCAGTTTAGCGTCGCAGGGTAGGGGCAATCAGCCCCAGCATTTT.

Regarding this clonotype: A much larger clonotype is one base distant, so this may be a read error. The CDR3 DNA follows: TGCGCCAGCAGATCACAGGACAGGGGGCTCTACGAGCAGTACTTC. It specifies CASRSQDRGLYEQYF. The chain has TRBV5-1 and TRBJ2-7, with TRBD1 matching 11 bases. Germline trimming cut 5 bases from V and 3 bases from J; bases unmatched to any gene: 7. This CDR3 is built from 15 residues. CDR1 and CDR2 (germline): SGHRS, YFSETQ.

On this clonotype: This could be a read error, since a much larger clone is one nucleotide away. V is TRBV5-5 and J is TRBJ2-5, with D hard to call. CDR1 and CDR2 from the germline V gene are SGHKS and YYEKEE (reference sequence). The CDR3 is made up of 12 amino acids. CDR3 in DNA: TGTGCCAGCGGCTTGGATAACGTAAGTCAGTACTTC. Residues: CASGLDNVSQYF.

The rearrangement uses TRBV7-9 and TRBJ1-6, with 10 nucleotides matching TRBD1. The V and J ends lost 5 bases and 11 bases, in that order; junction bases with no gene match: 12. Germline V gene data show CDR1 as SEHNR and CDR2 as FQNEAQ (reference sequence). The CDR3 is 16 amino acids. For the CDR3, the DNA is TGTGCCAGCAGCCTCGGGGCGGGACAGGGGTCTCCACCCCTCCACTTT. Translated: CASSLGAGQGSPPLHF.

A few counts support this clonotype. J is TRBJ2-7 and V is TRBV9; no clear D gene. V lost 0 bases, J lost 2 bases, and 12 bases lay in between. The CDR3 contains 15 residues. CDR1 is SGDLS and CDR2 is YYNGEE in the germline V gene. Written as DNA, the CDR3 is TGTGCCAGCAGCGTAGAGAGGTCCGGCGCCTACGAGCAGTACTTC. Translating it yields CASSVERSGAYEQYF.

This clonotype was counted many times. The chain joins TRBV24-1 to TRBJ1-2; no firm D call. The CDR3 has 13 amino acids. Germline V gene data show CDR1 as KGHDR and CDR2 as SFDVKD. The V gene lost 7 bases and the J gene lost 8 bases, with 16 bases spanning the gap. As DNA, the CDR3 is TGTGCCACCAGCAACGGACCCCGGAGCGGCTACACCTTC. Amino acid sequence: CATSNGPRSGYTF.

In this sample, this clonotype turned up a few times. The chain employs TRBV7-2 and TRBJ2-5, with D perhaps TRBD1 or TRBD2 (5 bases each). V gave up 5 bases and J gave up 5 bases, with 18 bases separating them. Germline CDR1 is SGHTA and CDR2 is FQGNSA. The CDR3 consists of 15 residues. As DNA, the CDR3 is TGTGCCAGCAGCGCAGAGGGGTTTCGAGGGGAGACCCAGTACTTC. Its translation is CASSAEGFRGETQYF.